The T cell receptor (beta chain) described here comes from a study of T cell responses to AZD1222 COVID-19 vaccine. Study conclusions and caveats: Clonal diversity may have been underestimated in mostly white British donors. Repertoire samples came only from after the peak T cell response. Recipients of AZD1222 seropositive at baseline numbered only 6 or 7. Spike-specific TCRs gained breadth and depth after people received two AZD1222 doses.

Clones were read by immunoSEQ multiplex PCR, and TCRdb kept only the in-frame ones, dropping some. The sample holds 95,000 to 150,000 clones; 75% to 90% are singletons and the top ten take over 8.5%. The CDR3 sequence is 14 residues long. With V trimmed by 3 bases and J by 7 bases, 6 bases remained unmatched. Germline assignment: CDR1 LGHDT and CDR2 YNNKEL (reference sequence). With regard to this clone: Its antigen is unknown.

This chain connects TRBV3-1 (or the pseudogene TRBV3-2) to TRBJ1-3, with 7 positions matching TRBD1. The material sequenced was peripheral blood, taken on day 0 of MenACWY control vaccination. This clonotype was obtained from an adult in good health. CDR3 in amino acids: CASSQGQGGNTIYF. The CDR3 DNA reads TGTGCCAGCAGCCAGGGACAAGGGGGCAACACCATATATTTT.